The 30 T cell receptor beta chains below come from one sample, sequenced in a study of cytomegalovirus exposure and HLA in healthy donors. Researchers ran the PCR with 60 Vbeta and 13 Jbeta primers. Method: immunoSEQ multiplex PCR; TCRdb's copy keeps in-frame clones and lacks some. The sample lists roughly 170,000 clones, 78% occurring once. Input material: PBMCs. These receptor sequences come from a woman in her forties or fifties in good health and CMV-seropositive.

The V gene is TRBV4-1, the J gene TRBJ1-1; D gene unclear. The CDR3 has 13 residues. V lost 6 bases, J lost 3 bases, and 11 bases lay in between. CDR1 and CDR2 (germline): MGHRA, YSYEKL. This chain's CDR3 is CASRLNLDTEAFF. CDR3 nucleotides: TGCGCCAGCAGGCTCAACTTGGACACTGAAGCTTTCTTT.

The chain is built from TRBV5-6 and TRBJ1-5; D gene unclear. The germline CDR1 and CDR2 sequences are SGHDT and YYEEEE. This CDR3 comprises 14 residues. Trimming removed 0 bases at V and 5 bases at J, with 9 bases between. As DNA, the CDR3 is TGTGCCAGCAGCTTGGCCCAGGACTATCAGCCCCAGCATTTT. Translation gives CASSLAQDYQPQHF.

The chain joins TRBV6-1 to TRBJ1-1, with 7 positions matching TRBD1. There are 10 residues in the CDR3. CDR1 and CDR2 (germline): MNHNS, SASEGT. The trim removed 8 bases at V and 11 bases at J, leaving 5 bases unmatched. CDR3 in amino acids: CASGDRVAFF. DNA of the CDR3: TGTGCCAGCGGAGACAGGGTGGCTTTCTTT.

CDR3 in amino acids: CASSLPYQPQHF. The CDR3, as DNA: TGTGCCAGCAGCTTACCGTATCAGCCCCAGCATTTT. This chain joins TRBV7-2 and TRBJ1-5; no clear D gene. CDR3 length equals 12 residues. CDR1 SGHTA and CDR2 FQGNSA come from the germline V gene. Trimming took off 2 bases at V and 5 bases at J, with 4 bases between the two ends.

A single count supports this clone. The V and J genes are TRBV27 and TRBJ2-1; perhaps TRBD1 as D (6 bases). The V gene's germline CDR1 is MNHEY and CDR2 SMNVEV (reference sequence). Trimming shortened V by 5 bases and J by 3 bases, and 14 bases separated the two germline ends. This CDR3 is built from 15 residues. The CDR3 loop reads CASSRGVQGYNEQFF. CDR3 DNA sequence: TGTGCCAGCAGTCGTGGGGTACAGGGCTACAATGAGCAGTTCTTC.

This clone occurred once. This chain connects TRBV2 to TRBJ1-2; tentatively, D is TRBD1 (6 bases). This CDR3 spans 15 amino acids. Germline V lookup: CDR1 SNHLY, CDR2 FYNNEI. The germline V and J ends were trimmed by 1 base and 4 bases, with 13 bases remaining between them. The CDR3 sequence is CASSEGSGGGYGYTF. CDR3 sequence (DNA): TGTGCCAGCAGTGAAGGGTCGGGAGGGGGCTATGGCTACACCTTC.

The V and J genes are TRBV6-5 and TRBJ1-2, with 8 bases aligning to TRBD1. After removal of 5 bases from V and 5 bases from J, the junction contained 10 bases not matched to a gene. This CDR3 comprises 15 residues. From germline, CDR1 is MNHEY and CDR2 SVGAGI. The CDR3 is CASSPQGALAYGYTF. CDR3 sequence (DNA): TGTGCCAGCAGTCCTCAGGGGGCGCTTGCTTATGGCTACACCTTC.

This chain links TRBV7-9 with TRBJ1-1; weak D call: TRBD1 (6 bases). Germline CDR1 is SEHNR and CDR2 is FQNEAQ (reference sequence). CDR3 size: 13 residues. V was clipped by 6 bases and J by 0 bases, with 8 bases between them. The CDR3 region is CASSGQLNTEAFF. DNA for the CDR3: TGTGCCAGCAGTGGACAGCTGAACACTGAAGCTTTCTTT.

The rearrangement joins TRBV10-2 to TRBJ1-4; TRBD1 matches at 7 bases. Trimming took 3 bases from V and 6 from J; bases not matched to a gene: 7. The CDR3 is 15 amino acids. Looked up from germline, CDR1 is WSHSY and CDR2 is SAAADI. CDR3 DNA sequence: TGCGCCAGCAGTGAAACAGGGGTCTTAGATGAAAAACTGTTTTTT. Its translation: CASSETGVLDEKLFF.

This clone was picked up one time. V is TRBV5-1 and J is TRBJ2-5, with D possibly matching TRBD1 (6 bases). CDR3 size: 14 residues. In germline, CDR1 is SGHRS, CDR2 YFSETQ. Trimming cost V 4 bases and J 5 bases, with 15 bases left between them. CDR3 nucleotides: TGCGCCAGCAGCGAGCGAGGGGGAATCGAGACCCAGTACTTC. Translated, it gives CASSERGGIETQYF.

This clone was detected only a few times. The chain recombines TRBV2 with TRBJ2-3; tentative D call: TRBD2 (5 bases). Germline CDR1 and CDR2: SNHLY and FYNNEI. The V gene lost 4 bases and the J gene lost 4 bases, with 9 bases spanning the gap. The CDR3 is 13 residues long. This CDR3 reads CASSVLAPDTQYF. Written as DNA, the CDR3 is TGTGCCAGCAGTGTGCTAGCTCCAGATACGCAGTATTTT. The full variable domain, completed using reference TRBV2 and TRBJ2-3, is EPEVTQTPSHQVTQMGQEVILRCVPISNHLYFYWYRQILGQKVEFLVSFYNNEISEKSEIFDDQFSVERPDGSNFTLKIRSTKLEDSAMYFCASSVLAPDTQYFGPGTRLTVL.

The chain is built from TRBV2 and TRBJ2-7; weak D call: TRBD2 (5 bases). The germline gives CDR1 SNHLY, CDR2 FYNNEI. The length of the CDR3 is 12 residues. V lost 4 bases, J lost 7 bases, and 11 bases lay in between. The chain's CDR3 is CASSGISGEQYF. Here the CDR3 DNA reads TGTGCCAGCAGTGGGATATCGGGGGAGCAGTACTTC.

V usage is TRBV29-1 and J usage is TRBJ2-1, with a possible D match to TRBD1 (5 bases). Trimming shortened V by 3 bases and J by 5 bases, and 11 bases separated the two germline ends. Germline V gives CDR1 SQVTM, CDR2 ANQGSEA. CDR3 length equals 13 residues. CDR3 protein: CSVDTGRNNEQFF. The DNA for the CDR3 is TGCAGCGTTGACACAGGCCGAAACAATGAGCAGTTCTTC.

This rearrangement joins TRBV10-3 to TRBJ2-2; no reliable D call. The ends were cut back, 4 bases at V and 1 base at J, with 7 bases in the middle. The CDR3 loop spans 14 amino acids. CDR1 and CDR2 (germline): ENHRY, SYGVKD. The CDR3 loop reads CAISGSGNTGELFF. In nucleotides, the CDR3 is TGTGCCATCAGTGGATCGGGGAACACCGGGGAGCTGTTTTTT.

The chain employs TRBV5-1 and TRBJ1-4; 7 positions match TRBD1. The CDR3 is 15 amino acids. Germline V gene lookup returns CDR1 SGHRS and CDR2 YFSETQ. The V gene end was trimmed by 2 bases and the J gene end by 5 bases; junction bases not matched to a gene: 6. CDR3 loop: CASSLTWTGNEKLFF. CDR3 nucleotide sequence: TGCGCCAGCAGCTTAACCTGGACAGGAAATGAAAAACTGTTTTTT.

The chain combines TRBV7-9 with TRBJ1-1; TRBD1 is a possible D gene (5 bases). Germline CDR1 is SEHNR and CDR2 is FQNEAQ (reference sequence). The CDR3 totals 13 residues. Trimming stripped 5 bases from V and 1 base from J, with 8 bases between. The CDR3 loop reads CASSRQRNTEAFF. The CDR3 DNA is TGTGCCAGCAGCCGACAGCGGAACACTGAAGCTTTCTTT.

The gene calls are TRBV11-2 and TRBJ2-7, with TRBD2 as a possible D gene (5 bases). The V gene's germline CDR1 is SGHAT and CDR2 FQNNGV. The V end lost 5 bases, the J end lost 1 base, and 15 bases lay between the germline ends. This CDR3 contains 15 residues. The CDR3 DNA sequence: TGTGCCAGCAGCCCAGGAGTTCTAGCATCCTACGAGCAGTACTTC. Protein sequence: CASSPGVLASYEQYF. Combining the CDR3 with reference TRBV11-2 and TRBJ2-7 gives the whole variable domain EAGVAQSPRYKIIEKRQSVAFWCNPISGHATLYWYQQILGQGPKLLIQFQNNGVVDDSQLPKDRFSAERLKGVDSTLKIQPAKLEDSAVYLCASSPGVLASYEQYFGPGTRLTVT.

This clone was recorded a few times. The chain combines TRBV11-1 with TRBJ2-1; maybe TRBD2 (6 bases). Germline loops: CDR1 SGHAT, CDR2 FQDESV (reference sequence). This CDR3 has 16 residues. Trimming shortened V by 4 bases and J by 2 bases, and 15 bases separated the two germline ends. In nucleotides, the CDR3 is TGTGCCAGCAGCTACAAGCACGGGGGAACCTACAATGAGCAGTTCTTC. Encoded protein: CASSYKHGGTYNEQFF.

The table lists this clone with a few counts. The chain employs TRBV7-2 and TRBJ1-1; no clear D gene. Trimming took 4 bases from V and 0 from J, leaving 6 bases between them. The CDR3 is 13 residues long. Germline CDR1 is SGHTA and CDR2 is FQGNSA. The CDR3 DNA follows: TGTGCCAGCAGCTCGCAGATGAACACTGAAGCTTTCTTT. Protein product: CASSSQMNTEAFF.

This chain connects TRBV5-1 to TRBJ2-5, with D maybe TRBD2 (6 bases). The germline gives CDR1 SGHRS, CDR2 YFSETQ. V was clipped by 0 bases and J by 0 bases, with 12 bases between them. The CDR3 has 16 residues. The CDR3 sequence: CASSLVGGDNQETQYF. The CDR3, as DNA: TGCGCCAGCAGCTTGGTGGGGGGAGACAACCAAGAGACCCAGTACTTC.

CDR3 sequence: CASSLSAGAGGTEAFF. CDR3 sequence (DNA): TGTGCCAGCTCCCTATCTGCAGGAGCGGGAGGGACTGAAGCTTTCTTT. The chain is built from TRBV18 and TRBJ1-1; D not certain. The V end was cut by 6 bases, the J end by 5 bases, with 22 bases between. The CDR3 consists of 16 residues. Germline lookup yields CDR1 KGHSH and CDR2 LQKENI.

This rearrangement joins TRBV6-5 to TRBJ2-7; TRBD1 aligns across 11 bases. The J segment lost 3 bases and the V segment lost 6 bases, leaving 7 bases of the junction unmatched. The CDR3 has 15 residues. The germline V gene encodes CDR1 MNHEY and CDR2 SVGAGI. CDR3 sequence: CASSEPGQGVYEQYF. The CDR3 region has the DNA TGTGCCAGCAGCGAACCGGGACAGGGGGTCTACGAGCAGTACTTC.

The V and J genes are TRBV4-2 and TRBJ2-5, with 10 bases matching TRBD2. Germline CDR1 reads LGHNA; CDR2 reads YNFKEQ. The J segment lost 5 bases and the V segment lost 0 bases, leaving 12 bases of the junction unmatched. This CDR3 contains 18 residues. Here the CDR3 reads CASSQEASGGPGVETQYF. The CDR3 DNA follows: TGTGCCAGCAGCCAAGAAGCTAGCGGGGGTCCAGGGGTGGAGACCCAGTACTTC.

This clone was counted between two and nine times. V is TRBV7-9 and J is TRBJ1-1; 7 bases line up with TRBD1. CDR3 size: 11 residues. The ends lost 10 bases at V and 6 bases at J; junction bases unmatched: 5. Germline assignment: CDR1 SEHNR and CDR2 FQNEAQ (reference sequence). The CDR3 sequence is CATRQGAEAFF. The CDR3 DNA follows: TGTGCCACTCGACAGGGCGCTGAAGCTTTCTTT.

The genes are TRBV28 and TRBJ1-5; 7 bases line up with TRBD1. V lost 2 bases, J lost 0 bases, and 10 bases stayed unmatched. CDR1 is MDHEN, CDR2 SYDVKM, per germline. This CDR3 region has 18 residues. CDR3 bases: TGTGCCAGCAGTTTAGCCCCGGGACAGACCATTAGCAATCAGCCCCAGCATTTT. Protein sequence: CASSLAPGQTISNQPQHF.

The rearrangement uses TRBV5-4 and TRBJ2-1, with TRBD1 as a possible D gene (8 bases). The V gene lost 3 bases and the J gene lost 1 base, with 11 bases spanning the gap. Germline V gives CDR1 SGHNT, CDR2 YYREEE (reference sequence). The CDR3 length is 15 residues. CDR3 amino acids: CASSSQGGSYNEQFF. The CDR3 DNA sequence: TGTGCCAGCAGCTCACAGGGGGGGTCCTACAATGAGCAGTTCTTC. Combining the CDR3 with reference TRBV5-4 and TRBJ2-1 gives the whole variable domain ETGVTQSPTHLIKTRGQQVTLRCSSQSGHNTVSWYQQALGQGPQFIFQYYREEENGRGNFPPRFSGLQFPNYSSELNVNALELDDSALYLCASSSQGGSYNEQFFGPGTRLTVL.

The rearrangement joins TRBV2 to TRBJ1-2; TRBD1 matches 10 bases. Per germline, CDR1 SNHLY and CDR2 FYNNEI. V trimming: 4 bases; J trimming: 4 bases; junction bases outside the gene matches: 3. CDR3 length: 14 residues. CDR3 DNA sequence: TGTGCCAGCAGTGGGGGGACAGGGGCCTATGGCTACACCTTC. This encodes CASSGGTGAYGYTF.

The chain has TRBV2 and TRBJ1-4; no reliable D call. The germline V gene encodes CDR1 SNHLY and CDR2 FYNNEI. This CDR3 is built from 13 residues. The V end was cut by 4 bases, the J end by 3 bases, with 6 bases between. The CDR3 region has the DNA TGTGCCAGCAGTGTAGTGGCTAATGAAAAACTGTTTTTT. Protein product: CASSVVANEKLFF. The variable domain in full, with the rest retrieved from reference TRBV2 and TRBJ1-4, is EPEVTQTPSHQVTQMGQEVILRCVPISNHLYFYWYRQILGQKVEFLVSFYNNEISEKSEIFDDQFSVERPDGSNFTLKIRSTKLEDSAMYFCASSVVANEKLFFGSGTQLSVL.

This sequence joins TRBV6-5 and TRBJ2-5; the match to TRBD1 covers 9 bases. The V gene's germline CDR1 is MNHEY and CDR2 SVGAGI. The trim removed 2 bases at V and 2 bases at J, leaving 6 bases unmatched. The CDR3 is 16 residues long. The CDR3 protein is CASSYAGQGTQETQYF. CDR3 in DNA: TGTGCCAGCAGTTACGCGGGACAGGGAACTCAAGAGACCCAGTACTTC.

J is TRBJ2-1 and V is TRBV19; D not certain. Germline CDR1 is LNHDA and CDR2 is SQIVND (reference sequence). This CDR3 has 14 amino acids. The V end was cut by 2 bases, the J end by 6 bases, with 11 bases between. The CDR3 coding sequence is TGTGCCAGTAGTATACGTCTAGAAGCCAATGAGCAGTTCTTC. Protein: CASSIRLEANEQFF.